The source of this T cell receptor beta chain is a study of T-cell memory formation after mild COVID-19. On the study more broadly: Among the donors, TCR clusters were largely specific to each donor. Findings and limits, study-wide: Still unconfirmed is whether the second-wave clones peaking on day 37 recognized SARS-CoV-2. Day 15 to 85 contractors were CD4/CD8 balanced; later expanders leaned CD4+.

The V gene end was trimmed by 0 bases and the J gene end by 2 bases; junction bases not matched to a gene: 1. Germline CDR1 is GTSNPN and CDR2 is SVGIG (reference sequence). The CDR3 has 13 amino acids. This clonotype has just a few counts. Its target is unknown. TCRalpha and TCRbeta libraries used 5'RACE with constant-segment primers and UMIs. MiXCR, run by TCRdb on the 5' RACE reads, gives a single entry per CDR3 protein. The sample shows about 410,000 distinct CDR3 sequences, 20% to 25% of them seen only once. The chain joins TRBV30 to TRBJ2-7; the match to TRBD2 covers 7 bases. This sequence originates from an adult woman who had mild COVID-19 (a few samples of this study predate the infection). Cell type and time point are not known. Sequenced sample: PBMCs or a T cell subset sorted from them (not recorded which). CDR3 amino acids: CAWSVRGAYEQYF. The CDR3 bases are TGTGCCTGGAGTGTTCGGGGGGCCTACGAGCAGTACTTC. Full variable domain (remainder filled in from reference TRBV30 and TRBJ2-7): SQTIHQWPATLVQPVGSPLSLECTVEGTSNPNLYWYRQAAGRGLQLLFYSVGIGQISSEVPQNLSASRPQDRQFILSSKKLLLSDSGFYLCAWSVRGAYEQYFGPGTRLTVT.